Included here is one TCR beta chain sequence, with context. This specimen comes from a study of shared clonotypes between healthy human individuals. Some clones are missing from TCRdb's copy, which holds only in-frame ones; the method was immunoSEQ multiplex PCR. The sample shows approximately 1,500,000 clones, approximately 97% of them seen only once. The source of this sequence is a man aged 25-45 years in good health. The sample consisted of naive CD4+ T cells sorted from blood. Indicated subset: CD45RA+ positively selected.

This chain's CDR3 is CASSLVGDFREQYF. CDR3 DNA sequence: TGTGCCAGCAGCTTGGTAGGGGATTTCCGCGAGCAGTACTTC. V is TRBV5-5 and J is TRBJ2-7; maybe TRBD1 (5 bases). Germline loops: CDR1 SGHKS, CDR2 YYEKEE (reference sequence). The CDR3 sequence is 14 residues long. V lost 0 bases, J lost 6 bases, and 13 bases lay in between. Complete variable domain (other parts from reference TRBV5-5 and TRBJ2-7): DAGVTQSPTHLIKTRGQQVTLRCSPISGHKSVSWYQQVLGQGPQFIFQYYEKEERGRGNFPDRFSARQFPNYSSELNVNALLLGDSALYLCASSLVGDFREQYFGPGTRLTVT.